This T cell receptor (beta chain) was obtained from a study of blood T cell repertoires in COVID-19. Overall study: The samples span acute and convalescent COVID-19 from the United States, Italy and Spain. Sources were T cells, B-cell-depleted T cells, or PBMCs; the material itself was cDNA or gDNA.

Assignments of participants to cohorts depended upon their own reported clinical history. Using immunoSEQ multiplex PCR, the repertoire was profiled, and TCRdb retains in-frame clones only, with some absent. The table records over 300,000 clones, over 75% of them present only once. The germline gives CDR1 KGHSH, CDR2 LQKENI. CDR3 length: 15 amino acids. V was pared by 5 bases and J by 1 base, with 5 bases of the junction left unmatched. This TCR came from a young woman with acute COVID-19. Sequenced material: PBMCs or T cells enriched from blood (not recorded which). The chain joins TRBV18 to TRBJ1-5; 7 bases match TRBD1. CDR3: CASSKGQASNQPQHF. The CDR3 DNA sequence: TGTGCCAGCTCAAAAGGACAGGCAAGCAATCAGCCCCAGCATTTT.